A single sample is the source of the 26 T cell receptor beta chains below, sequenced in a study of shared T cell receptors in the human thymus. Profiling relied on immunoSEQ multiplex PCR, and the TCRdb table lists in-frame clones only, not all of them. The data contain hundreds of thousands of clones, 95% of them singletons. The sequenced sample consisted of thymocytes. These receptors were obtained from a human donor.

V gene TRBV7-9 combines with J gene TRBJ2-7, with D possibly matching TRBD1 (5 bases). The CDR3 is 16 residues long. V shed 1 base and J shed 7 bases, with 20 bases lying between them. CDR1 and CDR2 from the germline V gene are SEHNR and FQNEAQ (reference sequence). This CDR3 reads CASSLEGSPWMCEQYF. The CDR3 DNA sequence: TGTGCCAGCAGCTTAGAGGGGTCACCTTGGATGTGTGAGCAGTACTTC.

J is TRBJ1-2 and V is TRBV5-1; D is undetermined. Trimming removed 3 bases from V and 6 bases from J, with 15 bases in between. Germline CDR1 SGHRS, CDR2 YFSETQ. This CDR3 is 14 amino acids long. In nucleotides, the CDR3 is TGCGCCAGCAGCTACCCGGGCCCTAGGGATGGCTACACCTTC. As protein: CASSYPGPRDGYTF.

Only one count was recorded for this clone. The CDR3 DNA sequence: TGCAGCGTTAATAAACGGGCGACAGGGTTCGTCACGAATGAAGCTTTCTTT. Translated: CSVNKRATGFVTNEAFF. This chain connects TRBV29-1 to TRBJ1-1; 7 bases match TRBD1. The CDR3 has 17 amino acids. The trim removed 5 bases at V and 7 bases at J, leaving 22 bases unmatched. Looked up from germline, CDR1 is SQVTM and CDR2 is ANQGSEA.

The CDR3, as DNA: TGTGCCAGCAGCTTAGTCCTAGTCCATGTACCGGGACAGGGTTACACCTTC. This translates into CASSLVLVHVPGQGYTF. The genes are TRBV7-2 and TRBJ1-2; TRBD1 matches at 9 bases. Germline CDR1 reads SGHTA; CDR2 reads FQGNSA. V lost 1 base to trimming and J lost 11 bases; unmatched junction nucleotides: 17. This CDR3 is built from 17 residues.

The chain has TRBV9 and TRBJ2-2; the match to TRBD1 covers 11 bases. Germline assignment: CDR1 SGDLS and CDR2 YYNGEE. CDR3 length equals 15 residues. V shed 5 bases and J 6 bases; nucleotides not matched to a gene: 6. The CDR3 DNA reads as TGTGCCAGCAGTAGGGACAGGGGGATGTCCGGGGAGCTGTTTTTT. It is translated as CASSRDRGMSGELFF.

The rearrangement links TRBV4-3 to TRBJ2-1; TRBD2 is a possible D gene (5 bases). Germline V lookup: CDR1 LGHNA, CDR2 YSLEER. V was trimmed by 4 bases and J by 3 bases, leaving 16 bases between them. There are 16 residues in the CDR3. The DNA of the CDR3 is TGCGCCAGCAGCCCACCCCTAGCCGCCAACTACAATGAGCAGTTCTTC. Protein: CASSPPLAANYNEQFF.

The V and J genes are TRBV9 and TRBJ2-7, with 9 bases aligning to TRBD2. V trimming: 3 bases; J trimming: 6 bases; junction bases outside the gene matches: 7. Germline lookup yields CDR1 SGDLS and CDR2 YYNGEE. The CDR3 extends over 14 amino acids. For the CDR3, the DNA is TGTGCCAGCAGCGAGGGACTAGCACCCTGCGAGCAGTACTTC. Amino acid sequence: CASSEGLAPCEQYF.

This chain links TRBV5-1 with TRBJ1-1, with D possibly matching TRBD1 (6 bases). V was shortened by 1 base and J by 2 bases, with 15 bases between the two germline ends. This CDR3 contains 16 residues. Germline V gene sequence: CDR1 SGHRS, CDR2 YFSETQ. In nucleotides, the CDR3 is TGCGCCAGCAGCTTGTGGGGGGGCAGGATCAACACTGAAGCTTTCTTT. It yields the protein CASSLWGGRINTEAFF.

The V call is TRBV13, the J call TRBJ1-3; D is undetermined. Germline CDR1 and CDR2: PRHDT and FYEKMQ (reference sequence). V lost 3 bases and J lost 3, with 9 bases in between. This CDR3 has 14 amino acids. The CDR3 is CASSFWAYGNTIYF. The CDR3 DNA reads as TGTGCCAGCAGCTTTTGGGCCTATGGAAACACCATATATTTT. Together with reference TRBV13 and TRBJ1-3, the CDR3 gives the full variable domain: AAGVIQSPRHLIKEKRETATLKCYPIPRHDTVYWYQQGPGQDPQFLISFYEKMQSDKGSIPDRFSAQQFSDYHSELNMSSLELGDSALYFCASSFWAYGNTIYFGEGSWLTVV.

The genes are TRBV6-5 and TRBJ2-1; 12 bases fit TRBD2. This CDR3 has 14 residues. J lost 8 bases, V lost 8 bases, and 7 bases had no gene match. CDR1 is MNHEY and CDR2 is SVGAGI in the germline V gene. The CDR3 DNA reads TGTGCCAGCGTGGGCCGACTAGCGGGAGATGAGCAGTTCTTC. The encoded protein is CASVGRLAGDEQFF.

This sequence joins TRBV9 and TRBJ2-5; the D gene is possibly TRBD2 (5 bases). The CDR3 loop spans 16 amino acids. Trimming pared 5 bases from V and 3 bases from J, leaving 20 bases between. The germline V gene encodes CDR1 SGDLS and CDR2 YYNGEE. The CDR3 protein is CASRCFPGRAKETQYF. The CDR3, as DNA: TGTGCCAGCAGGTGCTTCCCGGGAAGGGCCAAAGAGACCCAGTACTTC.

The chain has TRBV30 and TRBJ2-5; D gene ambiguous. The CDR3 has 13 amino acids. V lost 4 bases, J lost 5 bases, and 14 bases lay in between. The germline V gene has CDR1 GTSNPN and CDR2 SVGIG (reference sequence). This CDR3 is CAWKSERWETQYF. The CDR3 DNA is TGTGCCTGGAAGTCGGAACGTTGGGAGACCCAGTACTTC. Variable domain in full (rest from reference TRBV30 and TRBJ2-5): SQTIHQWPATLVQPVGSPLSLECTVEGTSNPNLYWYRQAAGRGLQLLFYSVGIGQISSEVPQNLSASRPQDRQFILSSKKLLLSDSGFYLCAWKSERWETQYFGPGTRLLVL.

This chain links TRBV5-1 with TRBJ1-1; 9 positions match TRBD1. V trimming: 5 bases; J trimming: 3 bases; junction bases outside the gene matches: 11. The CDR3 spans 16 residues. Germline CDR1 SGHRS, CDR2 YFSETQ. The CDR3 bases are TGCGCCAGCAGTCCGACCCGGACAGGGGAGGACACTGAAGCTTTCTTT. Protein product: CASSPTRTGEDTEAFF.

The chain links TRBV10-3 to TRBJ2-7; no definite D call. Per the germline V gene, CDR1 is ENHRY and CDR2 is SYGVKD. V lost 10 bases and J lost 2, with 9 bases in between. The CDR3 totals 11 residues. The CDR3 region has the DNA TGTGCCACCCAGAGTACCTACGAGCAGTACTTC. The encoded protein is CATQSTYEQYF.

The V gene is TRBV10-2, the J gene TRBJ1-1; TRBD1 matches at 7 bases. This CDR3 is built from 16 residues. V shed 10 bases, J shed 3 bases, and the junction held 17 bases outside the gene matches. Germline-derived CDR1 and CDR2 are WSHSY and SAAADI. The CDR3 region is CATYDMIDRDDTEAFF. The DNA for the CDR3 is TGCGCCACCTATGACATGATCGACAGGGACGACACTGAAGCTTTCTTT.

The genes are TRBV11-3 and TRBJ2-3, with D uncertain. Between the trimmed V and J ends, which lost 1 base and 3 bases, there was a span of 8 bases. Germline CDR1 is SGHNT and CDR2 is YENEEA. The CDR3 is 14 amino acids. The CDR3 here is CASSLVLGTDTQYF. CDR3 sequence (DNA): TGTGCCAGCAGCTTAGTATTAGGTACAGATACGCAGTATTTT.

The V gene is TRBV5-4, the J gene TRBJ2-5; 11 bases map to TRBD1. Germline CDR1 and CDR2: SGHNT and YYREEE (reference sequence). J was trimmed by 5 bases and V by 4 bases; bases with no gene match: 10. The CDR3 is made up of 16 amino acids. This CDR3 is CASSPLRDRGTETQYF. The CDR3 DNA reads TGTGCCAGCAGCCCACTCCGGGACAGGGGGACGGAGACCCAGTACTTC.

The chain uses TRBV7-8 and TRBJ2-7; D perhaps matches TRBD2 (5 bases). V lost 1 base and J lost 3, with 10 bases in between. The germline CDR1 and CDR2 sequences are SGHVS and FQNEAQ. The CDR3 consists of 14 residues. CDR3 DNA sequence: TGTGCCAGCAGCTTAGGACTAACCTACTACGAGCAGTACTTC. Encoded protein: CASSLGLTYYEQYF.

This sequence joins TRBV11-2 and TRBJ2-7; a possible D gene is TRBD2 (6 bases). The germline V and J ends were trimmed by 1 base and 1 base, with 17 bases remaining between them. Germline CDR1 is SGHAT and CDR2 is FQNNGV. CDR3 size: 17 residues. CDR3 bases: TGTGCCAGCAGCTTAGTCAGCCGGGGAGGAGGGTCCTACGAGCAGTACTTC. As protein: CASSLVSRGGGSYEQYF.

CDR3 protein: CATSPGGRHEQFF. The DNA of the CDR3 is TGTGCCACCAGCCCGGGGGGGAGACATGAGCAGTTCTTC. The chain recombines TRBV15 with TRBJ2-1, with TRBD2 matching over 8 bases. Germline loops: CDR1 LNHNV, CDR2 YYDKDF (reference sequence). V gave up 5 bases and J gave up 8 bases; unmatched junction bases: 5. The CDR3 extends over 13 amino acids.

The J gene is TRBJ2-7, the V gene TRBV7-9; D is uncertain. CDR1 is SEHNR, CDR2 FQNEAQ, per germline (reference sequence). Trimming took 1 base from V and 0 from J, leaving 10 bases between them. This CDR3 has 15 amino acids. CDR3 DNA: TGTGCCAGCAGCTTAGTTCGGCAGAACTCCTACGAGCAGTACTTC. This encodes CASSLVRQNSYEQYF. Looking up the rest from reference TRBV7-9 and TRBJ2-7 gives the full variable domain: DTGVSQNPRHKITKRGQNVTFRCDPISEHNRLYWYRQTLGQGPEFLTYFQNEAQLEKSRLLSDRFSAERPKGSFSTLEIQRTEQGDSAMYLCASSLVRQNSYEQYFGPGTRLTVT.

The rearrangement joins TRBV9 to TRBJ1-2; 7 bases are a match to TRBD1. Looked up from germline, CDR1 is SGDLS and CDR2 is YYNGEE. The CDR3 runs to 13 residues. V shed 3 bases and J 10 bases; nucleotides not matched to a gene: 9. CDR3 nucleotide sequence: TGTGCCAGCAGCGCCGGACAGGTCGACGTCTACACCTTC. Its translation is CASSAGQVDVYTF.

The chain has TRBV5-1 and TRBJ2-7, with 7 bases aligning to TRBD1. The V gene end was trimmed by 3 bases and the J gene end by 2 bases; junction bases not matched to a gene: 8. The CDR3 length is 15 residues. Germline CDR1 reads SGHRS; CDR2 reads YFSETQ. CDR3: CASSYWDSPPYEQYF. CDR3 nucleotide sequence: TGCGCCAGCAGCTACTGGGACAGCCCACCCTACGAGCAGTACTTC.

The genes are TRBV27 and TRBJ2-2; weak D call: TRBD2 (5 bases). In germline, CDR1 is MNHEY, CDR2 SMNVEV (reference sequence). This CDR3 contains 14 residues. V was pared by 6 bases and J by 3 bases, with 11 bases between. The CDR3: CASRRVMDTGELFF. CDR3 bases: TGTGCCAGCAGGAGGGTTATGGACACCGGGGAGCTGTTTTTT.

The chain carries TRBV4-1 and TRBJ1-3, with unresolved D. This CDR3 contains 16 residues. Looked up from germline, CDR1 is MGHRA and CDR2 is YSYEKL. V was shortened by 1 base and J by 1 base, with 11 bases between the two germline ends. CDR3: CASSQGRYHSGNTIYF. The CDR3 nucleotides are TGCGCCAGCAGCCAAGGACGTTACCATTCTGGAAACACCATATATTTT.

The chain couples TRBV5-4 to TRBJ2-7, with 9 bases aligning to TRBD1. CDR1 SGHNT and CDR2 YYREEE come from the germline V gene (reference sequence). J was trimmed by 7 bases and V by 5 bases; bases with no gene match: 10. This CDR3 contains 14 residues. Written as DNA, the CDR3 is TGTGCCAGCAGGTCGGACAGGGGATTGTGGGAGCAGTACTTC. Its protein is CASRSDRGLWEQYF. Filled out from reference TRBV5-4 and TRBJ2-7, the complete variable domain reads ETGVTQSPTHLIKTRGQQVTLRCSSQSGHNTVSWYQQALGQGPQFIFQYYREEENGRGNFPPRFSGLQFPNYSSELNVNALELDDSALYLCASRSDRGLWEQYFGPGTRLTVT.